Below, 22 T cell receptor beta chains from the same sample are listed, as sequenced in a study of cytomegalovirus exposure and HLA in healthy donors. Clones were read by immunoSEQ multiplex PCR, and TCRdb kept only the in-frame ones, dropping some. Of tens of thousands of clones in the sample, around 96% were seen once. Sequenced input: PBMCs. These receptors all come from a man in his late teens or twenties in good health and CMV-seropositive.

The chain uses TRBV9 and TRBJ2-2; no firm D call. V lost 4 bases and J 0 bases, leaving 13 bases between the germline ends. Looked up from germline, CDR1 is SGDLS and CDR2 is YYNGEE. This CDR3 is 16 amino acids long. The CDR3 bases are TGTGCCAGCAGCCCCCGTGATGCGGCGAACACCGGGGAGCTGTTTTTT. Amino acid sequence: CASSPRDAANTGELFF.

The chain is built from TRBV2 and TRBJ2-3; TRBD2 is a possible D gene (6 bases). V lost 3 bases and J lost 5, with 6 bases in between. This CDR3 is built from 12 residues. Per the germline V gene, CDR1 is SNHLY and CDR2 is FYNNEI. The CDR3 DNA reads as TGTGCCAGCAGTGACGGGGGAGATACGCAGTATTTT. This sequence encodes CASSDGGDTQYF.

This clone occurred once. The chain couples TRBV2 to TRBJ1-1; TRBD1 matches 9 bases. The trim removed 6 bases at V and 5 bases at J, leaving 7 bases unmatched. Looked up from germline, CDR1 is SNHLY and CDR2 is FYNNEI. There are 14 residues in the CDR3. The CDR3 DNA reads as TGTGCCAGCAGGGGGGACAGGGAAGGGACTGAAGCTTTCTTT. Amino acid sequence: CASRGDREGTEAFF.

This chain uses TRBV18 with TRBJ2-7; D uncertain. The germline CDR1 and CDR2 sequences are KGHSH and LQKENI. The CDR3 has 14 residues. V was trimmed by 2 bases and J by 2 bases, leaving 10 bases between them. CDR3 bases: TGTGCCAGCTCACCAGGGTTTGACACCTACGAGCAGTACTTC. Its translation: CASSPGFDTYEQYF.

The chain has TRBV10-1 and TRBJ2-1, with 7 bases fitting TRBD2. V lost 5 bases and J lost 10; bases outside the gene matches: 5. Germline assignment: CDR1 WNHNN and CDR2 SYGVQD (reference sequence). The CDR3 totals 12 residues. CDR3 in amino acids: CASSSPGLEQFF. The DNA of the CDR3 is TGCGCCAGCAGTTCCCCGGGACTAGAGCAGTTCTTC.

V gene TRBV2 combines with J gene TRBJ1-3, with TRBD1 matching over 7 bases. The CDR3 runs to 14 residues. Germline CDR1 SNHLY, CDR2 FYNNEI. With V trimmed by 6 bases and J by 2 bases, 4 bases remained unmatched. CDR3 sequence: CASSRDSTGNTIYF. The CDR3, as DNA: TGTGCCAGCAGCAGGGACAGCACTGGAAACACCATATATTTT. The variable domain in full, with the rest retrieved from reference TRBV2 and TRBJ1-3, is EPEVTQTPSHQVTQMGQEVILRCVPISNHLYFYWYRQILGQKVEFLVSFYNNEISEKSEIFDDQFSVERPDGSNFTLKIRSTKLEDSAMYFCASSRDSTGNTIYFGEGSWLTVV.

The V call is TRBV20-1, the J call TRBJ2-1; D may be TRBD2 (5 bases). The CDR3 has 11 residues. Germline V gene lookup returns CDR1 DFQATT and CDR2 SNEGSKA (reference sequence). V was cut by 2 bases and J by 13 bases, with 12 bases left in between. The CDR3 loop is CSARWNPGQFF. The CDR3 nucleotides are TGCAGTGCTAGATGGAACCCGGGACAGTTCTTC.

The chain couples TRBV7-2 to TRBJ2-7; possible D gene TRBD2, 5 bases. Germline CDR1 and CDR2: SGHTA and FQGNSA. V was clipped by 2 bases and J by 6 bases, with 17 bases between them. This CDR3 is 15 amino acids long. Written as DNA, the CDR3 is TGTGCCAGCAGCTTACTTCTTGCGGGTGATACCGAGCAGTACTTC. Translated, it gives CASSLLLAGDTEQYF.

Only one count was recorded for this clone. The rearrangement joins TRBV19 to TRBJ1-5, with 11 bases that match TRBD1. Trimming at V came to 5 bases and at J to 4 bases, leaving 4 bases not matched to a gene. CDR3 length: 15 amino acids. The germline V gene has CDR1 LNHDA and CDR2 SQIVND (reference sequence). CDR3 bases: TGTGCCAGTAGTTGGGACAGGGGGAGGAATCAGCCCCAGCATTTT. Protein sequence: CASSWDRGRNQPQHF.

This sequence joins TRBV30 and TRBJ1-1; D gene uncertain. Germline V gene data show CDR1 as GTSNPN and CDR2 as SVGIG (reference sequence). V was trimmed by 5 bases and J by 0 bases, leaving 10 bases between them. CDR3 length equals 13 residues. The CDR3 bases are TGTGCCTGGGGACTACTGGTGAACACTGAAGCTTTCTTT. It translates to CAWGLLVNTEAFF.

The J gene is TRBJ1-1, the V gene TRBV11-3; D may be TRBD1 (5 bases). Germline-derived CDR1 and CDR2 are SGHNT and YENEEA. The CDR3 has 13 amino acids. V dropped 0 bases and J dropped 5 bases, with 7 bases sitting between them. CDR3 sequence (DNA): TGTGCCAGCAGCTTAGATCGACAGACTGAAGCTTTCTTT. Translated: CASSLDRQTEAFF. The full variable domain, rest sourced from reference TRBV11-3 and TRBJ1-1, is EAGVVQSPRYKIIEKKQPVAFWCNPISGHNTLYWYLQNLGQGPELLIRYENEEAVDDSQLPKDRFSAERLKGVDSTLKIQPAELGDSAVYLCASSLDRQTEAFFGQGTRLTVV.

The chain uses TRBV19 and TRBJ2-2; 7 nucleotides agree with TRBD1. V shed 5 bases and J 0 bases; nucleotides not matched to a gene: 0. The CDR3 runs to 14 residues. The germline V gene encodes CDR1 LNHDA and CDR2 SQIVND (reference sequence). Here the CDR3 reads CASSGTANTGELFF. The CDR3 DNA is TGTGCCAGTAGTGGGACAGCGAACACCGGGGAGCTGTTTTTT.

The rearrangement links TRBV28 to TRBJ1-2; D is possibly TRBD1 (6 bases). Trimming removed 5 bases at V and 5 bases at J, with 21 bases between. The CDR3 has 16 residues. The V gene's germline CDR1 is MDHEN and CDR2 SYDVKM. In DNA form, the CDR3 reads TGTGCCAGCAGTACCGGGACACAGGGCAACCCTTATGGCTACACCTTC. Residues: CASSTGTQGNPYGYTF.

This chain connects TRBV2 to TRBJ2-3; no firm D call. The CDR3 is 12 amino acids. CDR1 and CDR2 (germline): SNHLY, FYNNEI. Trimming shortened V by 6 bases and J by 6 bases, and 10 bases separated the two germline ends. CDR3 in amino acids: CASRTQADTQYF. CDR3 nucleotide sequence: TGTGCCAGCAGGACCCAGGCGGATACGCAGTATTTT.

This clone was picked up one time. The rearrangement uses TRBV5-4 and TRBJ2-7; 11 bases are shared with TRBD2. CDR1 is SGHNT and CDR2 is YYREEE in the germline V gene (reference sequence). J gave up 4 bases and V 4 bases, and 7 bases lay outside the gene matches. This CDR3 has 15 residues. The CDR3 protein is CASSLGLAGGYEQYF. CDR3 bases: TGTGCCAGCAGCCTCGGCCTAGCGGGAGGATACGAGCAGTACTTC.

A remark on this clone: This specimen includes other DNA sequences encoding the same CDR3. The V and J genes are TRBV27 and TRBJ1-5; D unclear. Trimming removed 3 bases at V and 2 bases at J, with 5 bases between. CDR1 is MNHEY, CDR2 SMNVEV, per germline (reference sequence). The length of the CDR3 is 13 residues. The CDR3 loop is CASSLRGNQPQHF. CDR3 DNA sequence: TGTGCCAGCAGTTTGCGGGGCAATCAGCCCCAGCATTTT.

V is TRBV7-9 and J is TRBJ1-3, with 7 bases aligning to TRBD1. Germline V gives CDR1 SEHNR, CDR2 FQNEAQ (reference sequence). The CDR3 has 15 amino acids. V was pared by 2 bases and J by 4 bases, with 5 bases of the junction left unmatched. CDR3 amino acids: CASSLRGTVGNTIYF. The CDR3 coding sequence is TGTGCCAGCAGCTTACGGGGGACAGTCGGAAACACCATATATTTT.

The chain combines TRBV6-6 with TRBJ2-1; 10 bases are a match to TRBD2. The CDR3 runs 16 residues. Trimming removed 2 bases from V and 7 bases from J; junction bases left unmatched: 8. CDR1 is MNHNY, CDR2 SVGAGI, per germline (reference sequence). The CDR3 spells CASSYNLAGAGNEQFF. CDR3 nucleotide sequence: TGTGCCAGCAGTTACAATCTAGCGGGAGCTGGGAATGAGCAGTTCTTC.

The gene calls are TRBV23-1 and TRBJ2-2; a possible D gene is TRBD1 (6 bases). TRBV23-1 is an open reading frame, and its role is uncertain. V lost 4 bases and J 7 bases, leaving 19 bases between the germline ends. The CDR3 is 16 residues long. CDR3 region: CASSRGNREDSGELFF. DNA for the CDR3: TGCGCCAGCAGTCGAGGAAACAGGGAAGATAGCGGGGAGCTGTTTTTT.

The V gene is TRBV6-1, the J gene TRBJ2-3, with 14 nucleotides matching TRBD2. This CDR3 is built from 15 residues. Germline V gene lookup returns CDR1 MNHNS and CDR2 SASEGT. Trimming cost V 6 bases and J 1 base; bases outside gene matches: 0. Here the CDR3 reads CASRTSGRGTDTQYF. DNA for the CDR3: TGTGCCAGCAGGACTAGCGGGAGGGGCACAGATACGCAGTATTTT.

CDR3 sequence: CASSPTGGFSYEQYF. The CDR3 bases are TGTGCCAGCAGCCCTACAGGGGGCTTTTCCTACGAGCAGTACTTC. The rearrangement uses TRBV9 and TRBJ2-7; 9 bases are a match to TRBD1. V shed 4 bases, J shed 1 base, and the junction held 6 bases outside the gene matches. The CDR3 runs to 15 residues. Germline CDR1 reads SGDLS; CDR2 reads YYNGEE.

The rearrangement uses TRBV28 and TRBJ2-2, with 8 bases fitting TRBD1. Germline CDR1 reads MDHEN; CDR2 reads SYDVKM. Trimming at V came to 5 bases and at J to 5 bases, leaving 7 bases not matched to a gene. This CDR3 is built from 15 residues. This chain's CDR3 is CASSPSDRETGELFF. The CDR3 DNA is TGTGCCAGCAGTCCTTCGGACAGGGAGACCGGGGAGCTGTTTTTT.